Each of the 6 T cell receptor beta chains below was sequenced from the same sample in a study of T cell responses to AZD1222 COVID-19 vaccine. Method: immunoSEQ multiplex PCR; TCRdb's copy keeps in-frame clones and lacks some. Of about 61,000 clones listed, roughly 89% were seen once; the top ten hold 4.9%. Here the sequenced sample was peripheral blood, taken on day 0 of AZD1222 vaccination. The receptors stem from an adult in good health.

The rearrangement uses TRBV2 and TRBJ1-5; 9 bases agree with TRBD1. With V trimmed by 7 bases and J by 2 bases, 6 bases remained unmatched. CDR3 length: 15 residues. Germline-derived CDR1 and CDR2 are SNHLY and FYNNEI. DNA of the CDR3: TGTGCCAGCAAAAGACAGGGGGGCGGCAATCAGCCCCAGCATTTT. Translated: CASKRQGGGNQPQHF.

The CDR3 DNA follows: TGTGCCAGTAGTACTATAGCGGGGGGAACCTACAATGAGCAGTTCTTC. This translates into CASSTIAGGTYNEQFF. This chain uses TRBV19 with TRBJ2-1; 10 nucleotides line up with TRBD2. The CDR3 loop spans 16 amino acids. Trimming cost V 4 bases and J 2 bases; bases outside gene matches: 5. Germline V lookup: CDR1 LNHDA, CDR2 SQIVND (reference sequence).

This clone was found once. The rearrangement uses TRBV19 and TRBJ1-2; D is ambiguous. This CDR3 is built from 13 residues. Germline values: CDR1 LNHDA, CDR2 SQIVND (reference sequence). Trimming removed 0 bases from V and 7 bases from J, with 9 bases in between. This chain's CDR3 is CASSIDRDTGYTF. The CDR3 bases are TGTGCCAGTAGTATAGATCGGGATACTGGCTACACCTTC.

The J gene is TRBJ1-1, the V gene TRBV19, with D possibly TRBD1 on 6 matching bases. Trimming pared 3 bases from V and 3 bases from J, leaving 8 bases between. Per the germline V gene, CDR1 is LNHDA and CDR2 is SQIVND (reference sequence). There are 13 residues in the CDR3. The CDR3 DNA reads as TGTGCCAGTAGTATCAAGGGGGACACTGAAGCTTTCTTT. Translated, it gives CASSIKGDTEAFF. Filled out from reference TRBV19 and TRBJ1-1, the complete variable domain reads DGGITQSPKYLFRKEGQNVTLSCEQNLNHDAMYWYRQDPGQGLRLIYYSQIVNDFQKGDIAEGYSVSREKKESFPLTVTSAQKNPTAFYLCASSIKGDTEAFFGQGTRLTVV.

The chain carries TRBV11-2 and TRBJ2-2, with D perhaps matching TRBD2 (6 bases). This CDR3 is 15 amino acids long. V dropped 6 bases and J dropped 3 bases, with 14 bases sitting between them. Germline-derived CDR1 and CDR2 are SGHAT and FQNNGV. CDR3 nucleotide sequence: TGTGCCAGCAGTTCCGTAGGAGGGCACACCGGGGAGCTGTTTTTT. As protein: CASSSVGGHTGELFF.

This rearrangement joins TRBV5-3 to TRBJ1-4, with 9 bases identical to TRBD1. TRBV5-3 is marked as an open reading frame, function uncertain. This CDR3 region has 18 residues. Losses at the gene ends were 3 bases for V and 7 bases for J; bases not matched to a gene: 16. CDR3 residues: CARSSSGDREALGEKLFF. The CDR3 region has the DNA TGTGCCAGAAGCTCCTCAGGGGACAGGGAAGCCCTCGGTGAAAAACTGTTTTTT.